What follows are 10 T cell receptor beta chains derived from one specimen sequenced in a study of CDR3 diversity in severe acne. Each CDR3 protein is one row after TCRdb ran MiXCR on the PCR reads. The table lists roughly 81,000 distinct CDR3 sequences, roughly half of them singletons. What was sequenced was blood. Receptors were obtained from a male donor in good health, serving as a control.

Ten or more counts support this clonotype. V and J are TRBV28 and TRBJ2-7, with 8 bases that match TRBD1. This CDR3 is 15 amino acids long. Per germline, CDR1 MDHEN and CDR2 SYDVKM. Unmatched junction bases numbered 9, after V lost 7 bases and J lost 1 base. The CDR3 DNA sequence: TGTGCCAGCACCGCACAGGGGGACTGGTCCTACGAGCAGTACTTC. It yields the protein CASTAQGDWSYEQYF.

V gene TRBV10-2 combines with J gene TRBJ2-7; D may correspond to TRBD1 or TRBD2 (5 bases each). Trimming took 6 bases from V and 5 from J, leaving 20 bases between them. This CDR3 is 15 amino acids long. CDR1 and CDR2 (germline): WSHSY, SAAADI. CDR3 bases: TGCGCCAGCAGCCACCGGGACGGAGTCCTAGACGAGCAGTACTTC. This codes for CASSHRDGVLDEQYF.

This clonotype appeared a few times. The germline gene is not matched at one end of the junction; a read error may be the cause. J is TRBJ1-1 and V is TRBV20-1; D is undetermined. The length of the CDR3 is 8 residues. Per the germline V gene, CDR1 is DFQATT and CDR2 is SNEGSKA (reference sequence). The CDR3 sequence is CRNTEAFF. DNA for the CDR3: TGTAGGAACACTGAAGCTTTCTTT.

V usage is TRBV24-1 and J usage is TRBJ1-1; D perhaps matches TRBD1 (6 bases). Per germline, CDR1 KGHDR and CDR2 SFDVKD. The germline V and J ends were trimmed by 9 bases and 9 bases, with 13 bases remaining between them. This CDR3 comprises 11 residues. The CDR3 DNA follows: TGTGCCACCGCCCAGGGGTTTCAAGCTTTCTTT. Amino acid sequence: CATAQGFQAFF.

Here the CDR3 reads CASSPSSYEQYF. The CDR3 region has the DNA TGTGCCAGCAGTCCCAGCTCCTACGAGCAGTACTTC. This rearrangement joins TRBV28 to TRBJ2-7; no clear D. The CDR3 loop spans 12 amino acids. Germline V gene sequence: CDR1 MDHEN, CDR2 SYDVKM. The V gene lost 5 bases and the J gene lost 0 bases, with 5 bases spanning the gap.

The CDR3 DNA reads TGCAGTGCTAGACATGGGGGAGGGGACGAGCAGTACTTC. This encodes CSARHGGGDEQYF. The chain recombines TRBV20-1 with TRBJ2-7; 7 bases fit TRBD2. V shed 2 bases and J 5 bases; nucleotides not matched to a gene: 6. From germline, CDR1 is DFQATT and CDR2 SNEGSKA (reference sequence). This CDR3 is 13 amino acids long.

The V and J genes are TRBV14 and TRBJ1-1; perhaps TRBD1 as D (5 bases). The CDR3 extends over 14 amino acids. V dropped 2 bases and J dropped 0 bases, with 7 bases sitting between them. CDR1 SGHDN and CDR2 FVKESK come from the germline V gene. The CDR3 loop is CASSQPGMNTEAFF. CDR3 DNA: TGTGCCAGCAGCCAACCAGGGATGAACACTGAAGCTTTCTTT.

With regard to this clonotype: An end of the junction differs from the germline gene, which may be a read error. V gene TRBV5-1 combines with J gene TRBJ1-3; weak D call: TRBD1 (5 bases). The CDR3 contains 17 residues. Germline V gene data show CDR1 as SGHRS and CDR2 as YFSETQ. CDR3 sequence reads: CASSSVGTRSSGNTIYF. The CDR3 region has the DNA TGTGCCAGCAGCTCGGTCGGGACCAGAAGCTCTGGAAACACCATATATTTT.

This clonotype has a handful of counts. The V and J genes are TRBV2 and TRBJ1-2; 7 bases map to TRBD1. With V trimmed by 2 bases and J by 7 bases, 7 bases remained unmatched. The CDR3 spans 14 residues. CDR1 is SNHLY and CDR2 is FYNNEI in the germline V gene. CDR3 region: CASSEPTGVGGYTF. The CDR3 nucleotides are TGTGCCAGCAGTGAACCTACAGGGGTGGGTGGCTACACCTTC.

This clonotype was picked up a small number of times. V is TRBV4-1 and J is TRBJ1-2; perhaps TRBD1 as D (6 bases). Trimming shortened V by 4 bases and J by 4 bases, and 16 bases separated the two germline ends. The CDR3 covers 15 residues. CDR1 is MGHRA and CDR2 is YSYEKL in the germline V gene. CDR3 residues: CASSRGQQAVYGYTF. Written as DNA, the CDR3 is TGCGCCAGCAGCCGGGGGCAGCAGGCCGTCTATGGCTACACCTTC.